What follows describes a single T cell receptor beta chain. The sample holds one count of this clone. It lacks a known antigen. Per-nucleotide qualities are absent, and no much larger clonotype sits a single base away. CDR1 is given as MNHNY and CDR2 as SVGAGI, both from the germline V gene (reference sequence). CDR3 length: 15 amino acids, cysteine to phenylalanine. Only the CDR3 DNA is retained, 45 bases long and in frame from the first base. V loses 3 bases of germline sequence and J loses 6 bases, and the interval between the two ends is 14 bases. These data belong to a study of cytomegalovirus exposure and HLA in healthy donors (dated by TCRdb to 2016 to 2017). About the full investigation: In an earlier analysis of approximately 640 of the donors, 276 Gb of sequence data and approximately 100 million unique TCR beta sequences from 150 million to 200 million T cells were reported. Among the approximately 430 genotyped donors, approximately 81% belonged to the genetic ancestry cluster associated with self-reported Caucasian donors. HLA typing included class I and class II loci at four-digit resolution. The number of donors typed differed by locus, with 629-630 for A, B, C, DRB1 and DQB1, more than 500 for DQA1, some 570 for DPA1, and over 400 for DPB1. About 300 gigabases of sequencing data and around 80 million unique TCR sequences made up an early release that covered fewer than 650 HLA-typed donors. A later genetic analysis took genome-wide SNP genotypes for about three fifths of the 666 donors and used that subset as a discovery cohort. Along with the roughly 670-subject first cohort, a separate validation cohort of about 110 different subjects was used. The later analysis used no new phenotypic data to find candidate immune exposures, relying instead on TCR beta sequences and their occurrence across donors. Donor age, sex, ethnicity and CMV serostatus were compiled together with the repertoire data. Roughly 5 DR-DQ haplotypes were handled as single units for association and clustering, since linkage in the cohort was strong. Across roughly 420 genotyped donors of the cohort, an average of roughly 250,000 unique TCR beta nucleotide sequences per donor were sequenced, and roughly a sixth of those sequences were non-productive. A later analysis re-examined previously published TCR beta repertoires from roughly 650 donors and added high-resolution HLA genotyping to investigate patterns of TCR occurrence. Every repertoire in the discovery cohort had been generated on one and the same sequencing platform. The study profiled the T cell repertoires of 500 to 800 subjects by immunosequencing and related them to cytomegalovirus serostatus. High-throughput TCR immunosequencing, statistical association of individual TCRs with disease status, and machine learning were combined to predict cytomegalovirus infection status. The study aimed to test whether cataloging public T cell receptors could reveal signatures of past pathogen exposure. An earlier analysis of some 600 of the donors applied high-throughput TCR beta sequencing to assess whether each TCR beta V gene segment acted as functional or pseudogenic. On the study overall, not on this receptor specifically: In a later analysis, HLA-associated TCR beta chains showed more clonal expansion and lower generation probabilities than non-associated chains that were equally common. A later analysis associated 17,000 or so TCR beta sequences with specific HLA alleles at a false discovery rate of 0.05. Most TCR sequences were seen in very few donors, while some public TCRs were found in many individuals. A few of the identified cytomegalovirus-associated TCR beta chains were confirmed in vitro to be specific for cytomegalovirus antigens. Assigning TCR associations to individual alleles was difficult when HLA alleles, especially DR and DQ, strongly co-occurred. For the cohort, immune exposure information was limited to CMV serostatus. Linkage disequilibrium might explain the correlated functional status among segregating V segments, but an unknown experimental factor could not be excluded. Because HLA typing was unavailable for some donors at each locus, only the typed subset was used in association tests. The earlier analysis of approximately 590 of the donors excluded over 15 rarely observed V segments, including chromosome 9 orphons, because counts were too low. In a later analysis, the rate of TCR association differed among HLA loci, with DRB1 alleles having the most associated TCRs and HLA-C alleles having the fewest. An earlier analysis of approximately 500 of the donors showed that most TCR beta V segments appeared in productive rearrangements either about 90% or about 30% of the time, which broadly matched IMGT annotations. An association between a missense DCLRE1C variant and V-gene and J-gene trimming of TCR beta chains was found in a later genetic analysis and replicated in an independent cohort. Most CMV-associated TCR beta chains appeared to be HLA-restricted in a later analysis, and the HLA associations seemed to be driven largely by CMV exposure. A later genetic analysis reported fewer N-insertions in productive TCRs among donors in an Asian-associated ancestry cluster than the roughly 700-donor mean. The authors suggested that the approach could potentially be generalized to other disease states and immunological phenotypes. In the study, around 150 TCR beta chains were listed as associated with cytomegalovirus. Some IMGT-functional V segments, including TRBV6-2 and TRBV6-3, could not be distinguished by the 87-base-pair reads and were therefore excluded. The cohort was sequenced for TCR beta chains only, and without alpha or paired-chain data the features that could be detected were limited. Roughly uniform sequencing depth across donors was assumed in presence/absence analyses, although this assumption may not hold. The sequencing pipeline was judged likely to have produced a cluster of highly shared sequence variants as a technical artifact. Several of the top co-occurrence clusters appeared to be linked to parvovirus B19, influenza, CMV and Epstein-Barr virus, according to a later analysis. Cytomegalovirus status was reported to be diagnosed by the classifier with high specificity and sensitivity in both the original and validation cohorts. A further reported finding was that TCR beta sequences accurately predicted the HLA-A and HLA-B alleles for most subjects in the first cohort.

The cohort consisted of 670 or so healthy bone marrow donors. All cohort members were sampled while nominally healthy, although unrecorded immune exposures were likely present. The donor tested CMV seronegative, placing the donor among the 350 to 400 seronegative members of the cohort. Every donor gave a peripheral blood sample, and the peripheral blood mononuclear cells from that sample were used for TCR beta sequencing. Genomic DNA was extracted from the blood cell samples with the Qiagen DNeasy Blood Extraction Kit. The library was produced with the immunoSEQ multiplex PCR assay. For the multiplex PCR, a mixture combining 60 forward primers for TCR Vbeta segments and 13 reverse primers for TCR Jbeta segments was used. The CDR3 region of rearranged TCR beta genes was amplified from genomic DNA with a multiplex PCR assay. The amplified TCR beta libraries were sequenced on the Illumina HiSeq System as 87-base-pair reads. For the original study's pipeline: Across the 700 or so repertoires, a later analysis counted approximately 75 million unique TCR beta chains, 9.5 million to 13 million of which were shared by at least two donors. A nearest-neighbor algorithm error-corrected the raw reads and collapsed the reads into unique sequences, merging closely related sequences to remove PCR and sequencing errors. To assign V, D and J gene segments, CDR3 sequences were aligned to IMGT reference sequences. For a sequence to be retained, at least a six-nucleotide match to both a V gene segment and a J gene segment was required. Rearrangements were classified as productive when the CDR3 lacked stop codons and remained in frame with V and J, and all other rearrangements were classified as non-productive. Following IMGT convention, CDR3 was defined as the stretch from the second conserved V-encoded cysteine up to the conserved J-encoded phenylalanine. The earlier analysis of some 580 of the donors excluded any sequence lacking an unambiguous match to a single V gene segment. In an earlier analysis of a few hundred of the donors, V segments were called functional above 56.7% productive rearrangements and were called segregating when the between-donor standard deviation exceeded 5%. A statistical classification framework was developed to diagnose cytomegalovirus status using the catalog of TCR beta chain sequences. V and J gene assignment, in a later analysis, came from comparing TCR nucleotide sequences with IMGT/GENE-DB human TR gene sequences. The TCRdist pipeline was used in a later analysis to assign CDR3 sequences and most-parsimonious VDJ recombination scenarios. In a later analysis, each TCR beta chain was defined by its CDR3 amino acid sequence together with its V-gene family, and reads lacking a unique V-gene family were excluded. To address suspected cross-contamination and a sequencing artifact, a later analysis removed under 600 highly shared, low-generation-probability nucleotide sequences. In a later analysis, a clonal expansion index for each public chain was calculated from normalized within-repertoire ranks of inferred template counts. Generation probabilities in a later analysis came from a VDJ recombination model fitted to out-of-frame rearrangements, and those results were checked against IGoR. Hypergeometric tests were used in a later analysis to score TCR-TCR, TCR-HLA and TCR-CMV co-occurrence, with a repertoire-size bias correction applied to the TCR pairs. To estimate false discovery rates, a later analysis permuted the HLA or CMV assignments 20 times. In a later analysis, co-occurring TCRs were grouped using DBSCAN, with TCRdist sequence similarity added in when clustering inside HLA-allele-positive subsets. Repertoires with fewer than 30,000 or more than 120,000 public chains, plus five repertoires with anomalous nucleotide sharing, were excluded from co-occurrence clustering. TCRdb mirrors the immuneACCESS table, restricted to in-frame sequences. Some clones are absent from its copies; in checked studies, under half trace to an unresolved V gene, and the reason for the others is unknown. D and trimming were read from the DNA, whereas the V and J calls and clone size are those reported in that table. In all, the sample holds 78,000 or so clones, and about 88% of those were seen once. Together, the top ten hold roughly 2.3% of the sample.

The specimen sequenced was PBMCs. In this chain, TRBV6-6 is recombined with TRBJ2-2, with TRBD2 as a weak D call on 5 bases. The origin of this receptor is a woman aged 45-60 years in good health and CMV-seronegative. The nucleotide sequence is TGTGCCAGCAGTTATCGTCTAGCTGGGTCCGGGGAGCTGTTTTTT. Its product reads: CASSYRLAGSGELFF.